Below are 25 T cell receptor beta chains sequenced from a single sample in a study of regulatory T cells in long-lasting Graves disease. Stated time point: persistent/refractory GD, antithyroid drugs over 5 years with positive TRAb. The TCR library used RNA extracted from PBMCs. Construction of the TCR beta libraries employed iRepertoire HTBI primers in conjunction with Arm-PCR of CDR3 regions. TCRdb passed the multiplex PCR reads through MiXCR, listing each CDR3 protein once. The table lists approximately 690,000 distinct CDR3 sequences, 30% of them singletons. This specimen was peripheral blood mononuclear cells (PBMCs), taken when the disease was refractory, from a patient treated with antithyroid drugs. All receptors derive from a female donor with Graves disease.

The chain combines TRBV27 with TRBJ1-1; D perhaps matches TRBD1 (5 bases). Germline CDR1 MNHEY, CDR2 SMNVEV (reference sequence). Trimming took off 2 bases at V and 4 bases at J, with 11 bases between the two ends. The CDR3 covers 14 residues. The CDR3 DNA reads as TGTGCCAGCAGTTTACTAGAGGGGTCCACTGAAGCTTTCTTT. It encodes CASSLLEGSTEAFF.

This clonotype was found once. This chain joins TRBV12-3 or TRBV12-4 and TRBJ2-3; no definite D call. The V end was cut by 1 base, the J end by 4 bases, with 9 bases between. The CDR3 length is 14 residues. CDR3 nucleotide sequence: TGTGCCAGCAGTTTAGTGGATAGCCCAGATACGCAGTATTTT. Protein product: CASSLVDSPDTQYF.

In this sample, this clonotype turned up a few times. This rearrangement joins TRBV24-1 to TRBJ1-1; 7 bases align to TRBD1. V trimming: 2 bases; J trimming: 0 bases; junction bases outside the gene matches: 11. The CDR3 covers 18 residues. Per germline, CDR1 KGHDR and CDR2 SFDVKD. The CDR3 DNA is TGTGCCACCAGTGATTCCAGGGGGTTACCCCACTTGAACACTGAAGCTTTCTTT. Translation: CATSDSRGLPHLNTEAFF.

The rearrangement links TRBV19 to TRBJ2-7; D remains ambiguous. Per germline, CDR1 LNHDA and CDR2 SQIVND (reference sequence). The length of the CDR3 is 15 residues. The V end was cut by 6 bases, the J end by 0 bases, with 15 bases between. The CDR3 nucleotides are TGTGCCAGTAGCCCCAGCTGGACCAACTCCTACGAGCAGTACTTC. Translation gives CASSPSWTNSYEQYF.

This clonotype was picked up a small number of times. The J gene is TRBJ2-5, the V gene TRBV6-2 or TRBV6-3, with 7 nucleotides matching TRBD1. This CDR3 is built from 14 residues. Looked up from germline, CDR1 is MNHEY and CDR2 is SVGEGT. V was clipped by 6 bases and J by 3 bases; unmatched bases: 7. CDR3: CASSSRQGKETQYF. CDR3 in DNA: TGTGCCAGCAGCTCAAGACAGGGTAAAGAGACCCAGTACTTC.

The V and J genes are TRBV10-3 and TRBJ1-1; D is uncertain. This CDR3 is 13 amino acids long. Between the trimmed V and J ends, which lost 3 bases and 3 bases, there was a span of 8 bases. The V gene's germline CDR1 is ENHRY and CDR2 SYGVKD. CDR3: CAISERRYTEAFF. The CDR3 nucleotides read TGTGCCATCAGTGAACGGCGGTACACTGAAGCTTTCTTT.

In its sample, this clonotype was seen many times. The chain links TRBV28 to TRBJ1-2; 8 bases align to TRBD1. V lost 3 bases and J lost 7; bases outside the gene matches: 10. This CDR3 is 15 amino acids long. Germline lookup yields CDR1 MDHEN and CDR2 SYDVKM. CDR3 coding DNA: TGTGCCAGCAGTTTCACCGGGACAGGACGGGGTGGCTACACCTTC. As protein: CASSFTGTGRGGYTF.

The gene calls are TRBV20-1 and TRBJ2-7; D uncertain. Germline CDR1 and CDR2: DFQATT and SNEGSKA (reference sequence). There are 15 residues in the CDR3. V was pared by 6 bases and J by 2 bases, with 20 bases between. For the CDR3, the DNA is TGCAGTGCCCCCCCGGGCCCAGACCTGGCCTACGAGCAGTACTTC. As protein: CSAPPGPDLAYEQYF.

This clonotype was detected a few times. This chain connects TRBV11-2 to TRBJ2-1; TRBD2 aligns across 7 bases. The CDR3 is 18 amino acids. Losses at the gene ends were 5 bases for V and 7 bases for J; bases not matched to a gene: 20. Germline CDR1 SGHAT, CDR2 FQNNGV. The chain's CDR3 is CASSPTPRSLAEPNEQFF. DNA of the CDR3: TGTGCCAGCAGCCCCACCCCCCGAAGCCTAGCGGAACCTAATGAGCAGTTCTTC.

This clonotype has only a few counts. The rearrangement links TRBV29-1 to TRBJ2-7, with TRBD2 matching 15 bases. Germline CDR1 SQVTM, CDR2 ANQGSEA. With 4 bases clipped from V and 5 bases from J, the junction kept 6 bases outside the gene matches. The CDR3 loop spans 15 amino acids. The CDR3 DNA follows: TGCAGCGTTGGGGGACTAGCGGGAGGAAGGAACGAGCAGTACTTC. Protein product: CSVGGLAGGRNEQYF.

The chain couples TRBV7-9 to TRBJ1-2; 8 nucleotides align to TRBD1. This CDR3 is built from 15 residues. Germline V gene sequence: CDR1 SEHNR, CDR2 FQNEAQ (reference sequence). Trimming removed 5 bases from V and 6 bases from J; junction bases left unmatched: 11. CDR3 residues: CASSHPGQGAHGYTF. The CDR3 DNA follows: TGTGCCAGCAGCCACCCGGGGCAGGGGGCCCATGGCTACACCTTC.

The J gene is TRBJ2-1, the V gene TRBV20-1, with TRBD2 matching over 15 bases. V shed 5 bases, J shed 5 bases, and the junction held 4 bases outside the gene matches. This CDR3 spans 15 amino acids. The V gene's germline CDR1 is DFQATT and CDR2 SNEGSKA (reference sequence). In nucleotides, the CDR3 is TGCAGTGCTTTGGGACTAGCGGGAGGAAACAATGAGCAGTTCTTC. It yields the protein CSALGLAGGNNEQFF.

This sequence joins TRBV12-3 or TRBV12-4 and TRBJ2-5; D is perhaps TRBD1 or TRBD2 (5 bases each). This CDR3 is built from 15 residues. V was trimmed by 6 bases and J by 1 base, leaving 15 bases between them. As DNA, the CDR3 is TGTGCCAGCAGCCCGACATTGGGGGTCCAAGAGACCCAGTACTTC. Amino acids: CASSPTLGVQETQYF.

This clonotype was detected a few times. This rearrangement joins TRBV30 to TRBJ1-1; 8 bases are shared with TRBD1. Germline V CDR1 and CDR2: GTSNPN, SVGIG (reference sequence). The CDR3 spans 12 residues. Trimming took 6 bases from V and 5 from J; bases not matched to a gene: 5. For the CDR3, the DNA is TGTGCCTGTAATACAGGGGGGACTGAAGCTTTCTTT. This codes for CACNTGGTEAFF.

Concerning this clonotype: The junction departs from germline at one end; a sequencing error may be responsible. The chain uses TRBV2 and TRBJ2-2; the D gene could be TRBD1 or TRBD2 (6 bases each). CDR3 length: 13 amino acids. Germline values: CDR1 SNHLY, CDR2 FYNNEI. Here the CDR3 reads CASRTANTGGLFF. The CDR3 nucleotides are TGTGCCAGTAGGACAGCGAACACCGGGGGGCTGTTTTTT.

The CDR3 reads CASSYRQGLRPSSGANVLTF. The CDR3 DNA follows: TGTGCCAGCAGTTACCGACAGGGGCTAAGACCATCCTCTGGGGCCAACGTCCTGACTTTC. The chain carries TRBV12-3 or TRBV12-4 and TRBJ2-6; 8 bases fit TRBD1. J was trimmed by 0 bases and V by 4 bases; bases with no gene match: 14. The CDR3 runs 20 residues.

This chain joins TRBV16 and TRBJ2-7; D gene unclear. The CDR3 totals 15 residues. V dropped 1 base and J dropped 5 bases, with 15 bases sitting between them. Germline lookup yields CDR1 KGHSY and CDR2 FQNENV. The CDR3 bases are TGTGCCAGCAGCCAATTAACTCAAGCTCCCCACGAGCAGTACTTC. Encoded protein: CASSQLTQAPHEQYF.

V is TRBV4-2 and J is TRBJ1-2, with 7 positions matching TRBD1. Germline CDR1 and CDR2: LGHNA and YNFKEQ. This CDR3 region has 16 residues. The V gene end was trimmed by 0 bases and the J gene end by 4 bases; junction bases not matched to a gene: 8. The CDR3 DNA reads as TGTGCCAGCAGCCAAGATCAGGGCGGGACAGCCTATGGCTACACCTTC. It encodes CASSQDQGGTAYGYTF.

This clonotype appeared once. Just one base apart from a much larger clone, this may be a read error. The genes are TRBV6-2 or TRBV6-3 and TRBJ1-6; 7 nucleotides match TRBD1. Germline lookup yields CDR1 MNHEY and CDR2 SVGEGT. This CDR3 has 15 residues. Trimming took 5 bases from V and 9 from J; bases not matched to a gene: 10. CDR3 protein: CASSDQQGILSPLHF. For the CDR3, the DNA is TGTGCCAGCAGTGATCAACAGGGGATACTTTCACCCCTCCACTTT.

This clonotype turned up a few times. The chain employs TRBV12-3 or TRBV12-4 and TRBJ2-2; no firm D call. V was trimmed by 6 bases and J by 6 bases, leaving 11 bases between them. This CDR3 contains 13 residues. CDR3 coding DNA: TGTGCCAGCAGCCTCAATAGTCCCGGGGAGCTGTTTTTT. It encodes CASSLNSPGELFF.

The CDR3: CASSLLAGVWNEQFF. The CDR3, as DNA: TGTGCCAGCAGCTTACTAGCGGGAGTTTGGAATGAGCAGTTCTTC. The chain couples TRBV3-1 to TRBJ2-1; 11 bases fit TRBD2. The CDR3 runs 15 residues. Unmatched junction bases numbered 7, after V lost 5 bases and J lost 7 bases. Germline CDR1 is LGHDT and CDR2 is YNNKEL (reference sequence).

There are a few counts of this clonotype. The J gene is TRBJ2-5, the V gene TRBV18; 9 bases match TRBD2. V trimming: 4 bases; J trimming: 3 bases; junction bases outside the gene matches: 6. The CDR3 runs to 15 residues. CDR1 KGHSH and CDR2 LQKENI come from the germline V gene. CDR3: CASSLRRLAEETQYF. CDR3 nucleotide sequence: TGTGCCAGCTCACTGAGGAGACTAGCGGAAGAGACCCAGTACTTC.

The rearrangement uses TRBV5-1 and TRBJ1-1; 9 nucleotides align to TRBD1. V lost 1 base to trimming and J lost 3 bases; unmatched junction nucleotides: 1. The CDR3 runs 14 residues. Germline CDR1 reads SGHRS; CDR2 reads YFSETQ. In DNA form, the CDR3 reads TGCGCCAGCAGCTTGCGGACAGGGGACACTGAAGCTTTCTTT. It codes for CASSLRTGDTEAFF. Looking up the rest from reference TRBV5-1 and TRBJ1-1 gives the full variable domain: KAGVTQTPRYLIKTRGQQVTLSCSPISGHRSVSWYQQTPGQGLQFLFEYFSETQRNKGNFPGRFSGRQFSNSRSEMNVSTLELGDSALYLCASSLRTGDTEAFFGQGTRLTVV.

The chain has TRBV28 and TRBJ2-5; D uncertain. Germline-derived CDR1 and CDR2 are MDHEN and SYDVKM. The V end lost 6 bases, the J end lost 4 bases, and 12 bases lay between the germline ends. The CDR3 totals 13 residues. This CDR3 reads CASSPLQTETQYF. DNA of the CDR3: TGTGCCAGCAGCCCGCTGCAGACAGAGACCCAGTACTTC.

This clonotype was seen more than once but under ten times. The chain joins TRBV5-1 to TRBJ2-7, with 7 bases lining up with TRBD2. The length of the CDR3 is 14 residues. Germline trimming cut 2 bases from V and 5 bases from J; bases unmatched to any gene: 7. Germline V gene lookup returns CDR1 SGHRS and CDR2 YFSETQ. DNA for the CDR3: TGCGCCAGCAGCTTTGTGGGAGGGCCAGACGAGCAGTACTTC. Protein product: CASSFVGGPDEQYF.